This entry is about one T cell receptor beta chain. Its antigen remains unknown. The data were taken from a study of shared clonotypes between healthy human individuals. General observations from the study: The study found approximately 5% of naive CD4 clonotypes shared across a handful of donors.

Clones were read by immunoSEQ multiplex PCR, and TCRdb kept only the in-frame ones, dropping some. In the table there are over a million clones, 98% of which are singletons. Source material: naive CD4+ T cells sorted from blood. Subset defined: CD45RA+ positively selected. The TCR was taken from a man under 40 in good health.

This chain's CDR3 is CASSMGLVGGAFF. In DNA, the CDR3 is TGCGCCAGCAGCATGGGACTAGTTGGGGGGGCTTTCTTT. The chain employs TRBV5-1 and TRBJ1-1; D is perhaps TRBD1 (5 bases). The CDR3 is made up of 13 amino acids. Looked up from germline, CDR1 is SGHRS and CDR2 is YFSETQ. V dropped 4 bases and J dropped 11 bases, with 18 bases sitting between them.